This entry lists 25 T cell receptor beta chains sequenced from one sample in a study of T cell responses to AZD1222 COVID-19 vaccine. Produced via immunoSEQ multiplex PCR; TCRdb's table is partial and in-frame only. The profile shows 70,000 to 95,000 clones, under 95% of them singletons. Material: peripheral blood, obtained on day 0 of AZD1222 vaccination. These receptors originate from an adult in good health.

The chain employs TRBV27 and TRBJ2-7; D is possibly TRBD1 or TRBD2 (6 bases each). V was pared by 2 bases and J by 2 bases, with 10 bases between. Germline loops: CDR1 MNHEY, CDR2 SMNVEV (reference sequence). The CDR3 covers 14 residues. CDR3 amino acids: CASSLSGGPYEQYF. CDR3 DNA sequence: TGTGCCAGCAGTTTAAGTGGGGGGCCCTACGAGCAGTACTTC.

The V and J genes are TRBV7-9 and TRBJ1-2; possible D gene TRBD1, 5 bases. This CDR3 is 13 amino acids long. Trimming pared 4 bases from V and 2 bases from J, leaving 8 bases between. Germline CDR1 and CDR2: SEHNR and FQNEAQ (reference sequence). CDR3 sequence: CASSSGRNYGYTF. The CDR3 DNA sequence: TGTGCCAGCAGCTCGGGACGGAACTATGGCTACACCTTC.

This chain uses TRBV6-2 or TRBV6-3 with TRBJ2-2, with 8 nucleotides matching TRBD2. The CDR3 contains 16 residues. CDR1 MNHEY and CDR2 SVGEGT come from the germline V gene. J lost 5 bases, V lost 2 bases, and 7 bases had no gene match. CDR3 coding DNA: TGTGCCAGCAGTTACCCCGCGGGAGGTGTTACCGGGGAGCTGTTTTTT. Translated, it gives CASSYPAGGVTGELFF.

The V gene is TRBV4-1, the J gene TRBJ1-6; perhaps TRBD1 as D (5 bases). Germline values: CDR1 MGHRA, CDR2 YSYEKL. This CDR3 contains 16 residues. The V and J ends lost 1 base and 7 bases respectively, with 14 bases between them. DNA of the CDR3: TGCGCCAGCAGCCAAGGTCCCGGGACTCTCAATTCACCCCTCCACTTT. It is translated as CASSQGPGTLNSPLHF.

J is TRBJ2-7 and V is TRBV30; tentative D call: TRBD1 (5 bases). The CDR3 covers 12 residues. CDR1 is GTSNPN and CDR2 is SVGIG in the germline V gene (reference sequence). The V end lost 3 bases, the J end lost 5 bases, and 11 bases lay between the germline ends. The CDR3 here is CAWSDWGDEQYF. CDR3 sequence (DNA): TGTGCCTGGAGCGACTGGGGCGACGAGCAGTACTTC.

The V call is TRBV11-3, the J call TRBJ2-7; 9 positions match TRBD1. This CDR3 is built from 17 residues. The trim removed 3 bases at V and 5 bases at J, leaving 14 bases unmatched. Germline V gives CDR1 SGHNT, CDR2 YENEEA. The CDR3: CASSFRSQWGQGHEQYF. The DNA of the CDR3 is TGTGCCAGCAGCTTCCGCTCCCAGTGGGGACAGGGCCACGAGCAGTACTTC. The variable domain in full, with the rest retrieved from reference TRBV11-3 and TRBJ2-7, is EAGVVQSPRYKIIEKKQPVAFWCNPISGHNTLYWYLQNLGQGPELLIRYENEEAVDDSQLPKDRFSAERLKGVDSTLKIQPAELGDSAVYLCASSFRSQWGQGHEQYFGPGTRLTVT.

This clone was seen just once. The V call is TRBV6-2 or TRBV6-3, the J call TRBJ2-5, with 7 bases that match TRBD2. Unmatched junction bases numbered 3, after V lost 0 bases and J lost 2 bases. Germline V CDR1 and CDR2: MNHEY, SVGEGT. The CDR3 sequence is 15 residues long. The CDR3 DNA is TGTGCCAGCAGTTACTCGACGGGACTACAAGAGACCCAGTACTTC. It codes for CASSYSTGLQETQYF.

This sequence joins TRBV2 and TRBJ1-6; D remains unclear. V lost 8 bases and J lost 7, with 12 bases in between. The CDR3 is 13 residues long. The V gene's germline CDR1 is SNHLY and CDR2 FYNNEI. CDR3 nucleotide sequence: TGTGCCAGCTACGTCAATCAAAATTCACCCCTCCACTTT. Residues: CASYVNQNSPLHF.

V is TRBV5-1 and J is TRBJ1-6; D is unresolved. Trimming removed 3 bases from V and 6 bases from J, with 10 bases in between. CDR1 SGHRS and CDR2 YFSETQ come from the germline V gene. The CDR3 contains 14 residues. CDR3 loop: CASSSSQSNSPLHF. CDR3 nucleotides: TGCGCCAGCAGCTCTTCACAGAGTAATTCACCCCTCCACTTT.

The chain uses TRBV27 and TRBJ1-1; D is perhaps TRBD1 (5 bases). Germline-derived CDR1 and CDR2 are MNHEY and SMNVEV (reference sequence). Trimming removed 7 bases at V and 8 bases at J, with 14 bases between. This CDR3 comprises 12 residues. CDR3 loop: CASTSREKEAFF. The CDR3 nucleotides read TGTGCCAGCACTAGCAGGGAGAAAGAAGCTTTCTTT.

This chain joins TRBV12-3 or TRBV12-4 and TRBJ1-2; a weak D match, TRBD1 (5 bases). The CDR3 length is 11 residues. Trimming took 7 bases from V and 10 from J, leaving 13 bases between them. The CDR3 spells CASNRDGIYTF. DNA of the CDR3: TGTGCCAGCAACCGGGACGGGATCTACACCTTC.

The chain links TRBV30 to TRBJ1-5; tentative D call: TRBD1 (6 bases). The ends were cut back, 2 bases at V and 6 bases at J, with 26 bases in the middle. Germline-derived CDR1 and CDR2 are GTSNPN and SVGIG (reference sequence). The CDR3 is 18 residues long. CDR3 in amino acids: CAWSSSDSHLRTSQPQHF. The DNA of the CDR3 is TGTGCCTGGAGTTCGTCGGACAGCCACCTGAGGACAAGTCAGCCCCAGCATTTT.

This chain uses TRBV11-1 with TRBJ2-7; possibly TRBD1 or TRBD2 for D (5 bases each). Germline-derived CDR1 and CDR2 are SGHAT and FQDESV (reference sequence). This CDR3 contains 14 residues. Trimming stripped 5 bases from V and 5 bases from J, with 16 bases between. CDR3 residues: CASSKDTGFNEQYF. CDR3 DNA: TGTGCCAGCAGCAAGGACACGGGATTCAACGAGCAGTACTTC. Supplemented by reference TRBV11-1 and TRBJ2-7, the full variable domain reads EAEVAQSPRYKITEKSQAVAFWCDPISGHATLYWYRQILGQGPELLVQFQDESVVDDSQLPKDRFSAERLKGVDSTLKIQPAELGDSAMYLCASSKDTGFNEQYFGPGTRLTVT.

The rearrangement links TRBV7-9 to TRBJ2-2; TRBD1 matches at 7 bases. J lost 6 bases, V lost 6 bases, and 10 bases had no gene match. The length of the CDR3 is 15 residues. The V gene's germline CDR1 is SEHNR and CDR2 FQNEAQ (reference sequence). The CDR3 loop is CASRSRKGAPGELFF. CDR3 nucleotide sequence: TGTGCCAGCAGGTCCCGTAAGGGGGCCCCCGGGGAGCTGTTTTTT.

The chain couples TRBV5-4 to TRBJ1-1; no clear D gene. The ends were cut back, 0 bases at V and 7 bases at J, with 7 bases in the middle. The CDR3 contains 12 residues. CDR1 SGHNT and CDR2 YYREEE come from the germline V gene (reference sequence). CDR3 coding DNA: TGTGCCAGCAGCTTGGAAGCCCGTGAAGCTTTCTTT. It yields the protein CASSLEAREAFF.

The chain recombines TRBV7-2 with TRBJ2-4, with 12 bases lining up with TRBD2. J lost 4 bases, V lost 4 bases, and 2 bases had no gene match. This CDR3 comprises 15 residues. The germline gives CDR1 SGHTA, CDR2 FQGNSA. CDR3 coding DNA: TGTGCCAGCAGCTCGACTAGCGGGAGAAAAAACATTCAGTACTTC. It codes for CASSSTSGRKNIQYF.

This chain connects TRBV5-1 to TRBJ1-2; no clear D gene. From germline, CDR1 is SGHRS and CDR2 YFSETQ. The CDR3 is 13 amino acids. V dropped 4 bases and J dropped 0 bases, with 7 bases sitting between them. Written as DNA, the CDR3 is TGCGCCAGCAGCGCGGCCACTAACTATGGCTACACCTTC. Residues: CASSAATNYGYTF.

The rearrangement joins TRBV18 to TRBJ2-1; 8 nucleotides agree with TRBD2. The junction had 5 bases not matched to a gene; V was cut back by 0 bases and J by 7 bases. CDR1 is KGHSH and CDR2 is LQKENI in the germline V gene. The CDR3 covers 15 residues. CDR3 amino acids: CASSPPQTSVNEQFF. In DNA form, the CDR3 reads TGTGCCAGCTCACCACCCCAGACTAGCGTGAATGAGCAGTTCTTC.

The rearrangement links TRBV7-9 to TRBJ2-2, with D possibly being TRBD1 (6 bases). The CDR3 is made up of 16 amino acids. V shed 11 bases and J shed 1 base, with 20 bases lying between them. CDR1 SEHNR and CDR2 FQNEAQ come from the germline V gene (reference sequence). This chain's CDR3 is CAGRQVWALNTGELFF. In DNA, the CDR3 is TGTGCCGGTAGACAGGTGTGGGCTTTGAACACCGGGGAGCTGTTTTTT.

The gene calls are TRBV7-2 and TRBJ2-1; 9 bases fit TRBD2. V shed 5 bases and J 7 bases; nucleotides not matched to a gene: 9. Per germline, CDR1 SGHTA and CDR2 FQGNSA. The CDR3 totals 15 residues. The CDR3, as DNA: TGTGCCAGCAGCCTGGGAGCGGGAGGTTCAAATGAGCAGTTCTTC. This translates into CASSLGAGGSNEQFF.

The rearrangement uses TRBV11-1 and TRBJ2-3; 11 nucleotides align to TRBD2. This CDR3 has 16 residues. CDR1 and CDR2 from the germline V gene are SGHAT and FQDESV (reference sequence). J lost 2 bases, V lost 5 bases, and 6 bases had no gene match. The CDR3 DNA follows: TGTGCCAGCAGCCCGGTAGCGGGAGGGACCACAGATACGCAGTATTTT. Amino acids: CASSPVAGGTTDTQYF.

The gene calls are TRBV18 and TRBJ1-1; D unclear. Trimming took off 3 bases at V and 1 base at J, with 9 bases between the two ends. This CDR3 contains 14 residues. Looked up from germline, CDR1 is KGHSH and CDR2 is LQKENI. CDR3 loop: CASSPYKENTEAFF. For the CDR3, the DNA is TGTGCCAGCTCACCCTACAAAGAGAACACTGAAGCTTTCTTT.

The chain couples TRBV15 to TRBJ1-4; maybe TRBD1 (5 bases). Per the germline V gene, CDR1 is LNHNV and CDR2 is YYDKDF (reference sequence). This CDR3 has 19 residues. V shed 0 bases and J shed 2 bases, with 19 bases lying between them. The CDR3 DNA is TGTGCCACCAGCAGAGACTTGGGAGAATGGACATCTACTAATGAAAAACTGTTTTTT. Protein sequence: CATSRDLGEWTSTNEKLFF.

The V gene is TRBV27, the J gene TRBJ1-1; TRBD1 matches at 9 bases. The CDR3 covers 14 residues. Per the germline V gene, CDR1 is MNHEY and CDR2 is SMNVEV (reference sequence). The J segment lost 2 bases and the V segment lost 8 bases, leaving 6 bases of the junction unmatched. The CDR3 here is CASGQGLGNTEAFF. The CDR3 nucleotides read TGTGCCAGCGGACAGGGGCTTGGAAACACTGAAGCTTTCTTT.

This rearrangement joins TRBV5-1 to TRBJ1-6; D not certain. Germline loops: CDR1 SGHRS, CDR2 YFSETQ. The CDR3 runs 15 residues. V dropped 2 bases and J dropped 9 bases, with 15 bases sitting between them. The CDR3 region is CASSLAADGPSPLHF. The CDR3 coding sequence is TGCGCCAGCAGCTTAGCTGCGGACGGACCTTCACCCCTCCACTTT.